This T cell receptor beta chain was captured in a study listed by TCRdb under 2016. The library relied on RT-PCR. TCRdb names Illumina MiSeq as the instrument used. TCRdb cleaned the public reads at Q25 with fastp, built clones with MiXCR and kept in-frame beta chains. All rows with the same CDR3 protein become a single entry with the most common DNA and genes. Counted in this sample were about 700,000 distinct CDR3 sequences; more than 13% of them appeared once. The top ten hold about 3.9% of the sample. At least ten counts were recorded for this clonotype. Its target antigen remains unknown. Qualities for individual bases were not recorded, and no much larger clone is one base off. The CDR3 goes from the cysteine to the phenylalanine over 14 residues. The DNA shown is the 42-base CDR3, in frame from base 1. A distance of 14 bases separates the germline ends of V and J, which lose 6 bases and 0 bases respectively. CDR1 and CDR2 are drawn from the germline V gene (reference sequence): DFQATT, SNEGSKA.

The sequence came from a female donor in good health, serving as a healthy control. Sequenced input: memory CD4+ T cells from blood. The V and J genes are TRBV20-1 and TRBJ1-1, with a weak D call of TRBD1 (6 bases match). The CDR3 region has the sequence CSAGPGQMNTEAFF. In nucleotide form, the sequence is TGCAGTGCGGGGCCGGGACAAATGAACACTGAAGCTTTCTTT.